This T cell receptor beta chain originates from a study of T cell responses to AZD1222 COVID-19 vaccine (dated by TCRdb to the early 2020s). About the investigation overall: AZD1222 recipients given second doses at about 4 weeks or at about 12 weeks were pooled, since spike-specific TCR depth and breadth were not found to differ between the two schedules. TCR sequencing covered 230 or so trial participants: 200 to 220 given two doses of AZD1222 and approximately 26 given two doses of MenACWY control vaccine. Trial participants were enrolled by age into 18-55, 56-69 and 70-plus year subgroups, with around 150, 28 and 57 TCR-sequenced participants respectively.

What the research found in general, with its limitations: In the small 56-69-year group, the increase in depth fell short of significance, most likely because of low power. The whole spike protein was spanned by vaccine-associated CD4 TCRs, and dominant responses were seen in regions 160-218 and 743-854. Because no day 14 peak-response samples were available, the repertoires could be characterized only after the peak T cell response. Participants were mostly white British and included more females than males, and it was suggested by the authors that clonal diversity may have been underestimated. Only six AZD1222 recipients were SARS-CoV-2 seropositive at baseline, limiting conclusions about previously exposed vaccinees. After two AZD1222 doses, both the breadth and the depth of spike-specific TCRs were significantly higher than at day 0 and than in MenACWY recipients. Reportedly, almost half of the unique spike-specific TCRs recognized epitopes lying outside the regions that are mutated in the B.1.351 and B.1.1.7 variants.

The CDR3 regions of human TCRbeta chains were subjected to immunosequencing. The published analysis was carried out like this. Repertoire TCRs were matched against a reference library of SARS-CoV-2-specific TCRs generated with the MIRA antigen-specificity platform. Breadth was defined as the fraction of unique TCRs that were SARS-CoV-2-associated, and depth was defined as the fraction of total T cells that were SARS-CoV-2-associated. Using the MIRA data, every spike-specific TCR was mapped to the spike region that the TCR reacted to and assigned to either a CD4 or a CD8 class. Log10-transformed breadth and depth values were compared by one-way ANOVA with Sidak's multiple comparisons tests. Drawn from immuneACCESS, this table holds only the in-frame rearrangements with V and J called that TCRdb kept. Clones are partly lost; checked studies trace under half to an unresolved V gene and leave the rest unexplained. Clone size and V and J calls were adopted from that table, with D and trimming inferred from the DNA. The sample includes approximately 130,000 clones, with 93% observed a single time. Roughly 0.87% of the sample rests with the top ten.

CDR1 and CDR2, looked up from the germline V gene (reference sequence), are LNHDA and SQIVND. The germline V end is reduced by 6 bases and the J end by 7 bases; junction bases left unmatched: 11. The CDR3 has 16 amino acids, counting the end cysteine and phenylalanine. Only the CDR3 region is kept as DNA, spanning 48 bases read in frame from base 1. To note about this clone: This clone's antigen is unknown. No base quality information exists; no much larger clone differs at one position.

The time point label on this specimen signifies: baseline before first vaccination. The vaccinee samples were drawn from two UK trials, COV001 and COV002, one of which was a single-blind randomized controlled phase 2/3 trial testing AZD1222 (ChAdOx1 nCoV-19) in healthy adults. Trial participant PBMC samples were collected at day 0 and day 28 after the second dose for TCRbeta chain sequencing. Sequences were derived from peripheral blood, sampled on day 0 of AZD1222 vaccination. The rearrangement joined TRBV19 to TRBJ2-1, and TRBD2 matches 11 of the central bases. This sequence was found in an adult in good health. CDR3 loop: CASSQVAGGDPNEQFF. The DNA is TGTGCCAGTAGCCAGGTAGCGGGGGGGGACCCTAATGAGCAGTTCTTC.